This TCR beta chain emerged from a study of cytomegalovirus exposure and HLA in healthy donors. V was pared by 6 bases and J by 2 bases, with 15 bases between. In germline, CDR1 is SGDLS, CDR2 YYNGEE. The CDR3 has 15 amino acids. 13 Jbeta primers and 60 Vbeta primers were used for the PCR. Profiling relied on immunoSEQ multiplex PCR, and the TCRdb table lists in-frame clones only, not all of them. The data show about 140,000 clones, with over 75% seen just once and around 10% held by the top ten. Overall study results and limits: In most subjects, TCR beta sequences reportedly gave accurate predictions of HLA-A and HLA-B alleles. It was only CMV serostatus that was available as immune exposure information. Listed as cytomegalovirus-associated were roughly 180 TCR beta chains. Reported performance of the classifier showed diagnosis of cytomegalovirus status with high specificity and sensitivity.

In regard to this clone: Its antigen is as yet unknown.

This chain connects TRBV9 to TRBJ2-1; possibly TRBD2 for D (6 bases). Material for sequencing was PBMCs. The TCR originated in a woman aged 45-59 years in good health and CMV-seropositive. CDR3 nucleotides: TGTGCCAGCAACCCCGGGACTTTCCCCTACAATGAGCAGTTCTTC. This sequence encodes CASNPGTFPYNEQFF.